A single T cell receptor beta chain is shown here with its context. Its specificity is unknown. These data come from a study of shared clonotypes between healthy human individuals. Whole-study findings and limits: An effect of sequencing depth on clonotype sharing among donors was expected. Of the naive CD4 clonotypes, approximately 5% were shared across a handful of donors.

Between the trimmed V and J ends, which lost 5 bases and 5 bases, there was a span of 20 bases. Looked up from germline, CDR1 is SGHNT and CDR2 is YYREEE (reference sequence). This CDR3 region has 15 residues. Donors were healthy HIV-negative adults without recently reported acute infections or vaccinations. The donors were all Caucasian adults (living in Nashville, Tennessee). Generated by immunoSEQ multiplex PCR, the TCRdb table keeps only in-frame clones and is missing some. Of 2 million to 2.5 million clones in the sample, under 97% are singletons; the top ten hold around 0.13%. The chain is built from TRBV5-4 and TRBJ2-7; D may match TRBD1 or TRBD2 (5 bases each). The origin of this receptor is a young man in good health. Material for sequencing was naive CD4+ T cells sorted from blood. The subset here: CD45RA+ positively selected. CDR3 amino acids: CASSSGTGYGNEQYF. CDR3 DNA sequence: TGTGCCAGCAGTTCTGGGACGGGATATGGCAACGAGCAGTACTTC.